This paragraph reports one T cell receptor beta chain. V was pared by 0 bases and J by 4 bases, with 13 bases between. The CDR3 has 15 residues. CDR1 is MNHEY, CDR2 SVGAGI, per germline. Time point here: pre-treatment sample, taken before nivolumab and TIL therapy. Tumor tissue came from excised metastases, mostly pleural nodules or supraclavicular lymph nodes. This sample was taken from a study of TIL therapy for anti-PD-1-resistant metastatic lung cancer. The libraries were made with immunoSEQ v3. The method was immunoSEQ multiplex PCR; TCRdb's version includes in-frame clones alone and lacks a portion of them. The data show about 50,000 clones, less than 75% seen once.

The chain recombines TRBV6-5 with TRBJ2-7; D possibly corresponds to TRBD2 (6 bases). The sequenced sample was tumor tissue, obtained at baseline. This clonotype originated in a person aged 25 to 79 with non-small cell lung cancer. As DNA, the CDR3 is TGTGCCAGCAGTTACTCGAGGCTGGGAGGTTACGAGCAGTACTTC. Translated: CASSYSRLGGYEQYF.